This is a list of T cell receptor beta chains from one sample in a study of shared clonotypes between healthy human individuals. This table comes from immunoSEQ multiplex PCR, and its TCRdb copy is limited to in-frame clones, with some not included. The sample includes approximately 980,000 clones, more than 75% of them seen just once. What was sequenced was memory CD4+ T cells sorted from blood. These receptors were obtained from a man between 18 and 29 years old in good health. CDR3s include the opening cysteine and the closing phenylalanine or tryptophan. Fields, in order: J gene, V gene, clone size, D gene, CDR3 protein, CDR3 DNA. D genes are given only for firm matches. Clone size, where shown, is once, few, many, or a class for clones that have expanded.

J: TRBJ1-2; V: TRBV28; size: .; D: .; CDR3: CASSLSGAVTYGYTF; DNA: TGTGCCAGCAGTTTATCTGGGGCGGTCACCTATGGCTACACCTTC
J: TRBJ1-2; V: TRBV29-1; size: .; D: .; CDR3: CSVHTGAGSNYGYTF; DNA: TGCAGCGTTCATACTGGGGCAGGGAGTAACTATGGCTACACCTTC
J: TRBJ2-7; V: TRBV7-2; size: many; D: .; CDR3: CASSLARGREQYF; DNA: TGTGCCAGCAGCTTAGCCCGGGGTAGGGAGCAGTACTTC
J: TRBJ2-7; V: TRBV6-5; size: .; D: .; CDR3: CASSSIAVSEQYF; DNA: TGTGCCAGCAGCTCGATTGCTGTTTCCGAGCAGTACTTC
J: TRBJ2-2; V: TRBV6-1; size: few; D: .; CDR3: CASRGGDANTGELFF; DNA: TGTGCCAGCAGGGGGGGCGACGCGAACACCGGGGAGCTGTTTTTT
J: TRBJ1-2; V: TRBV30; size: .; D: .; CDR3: CAWSPTQGGHGYTF; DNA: TGTGCCTGGAGTCCTACACAGGGAGGTCATGGCTACACCTTC
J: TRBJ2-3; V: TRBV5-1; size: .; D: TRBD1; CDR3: CASSLRQGAGTQYF; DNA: TGCGCCAGCAGCTTGAGGCAGGGGGCGGGTACGCAGTATTTT
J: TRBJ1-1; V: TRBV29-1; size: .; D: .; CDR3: CSVGAVSEAFF; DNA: TGCAGCGTTGGGGCTGTTTCTGAAGCTTTCTTT
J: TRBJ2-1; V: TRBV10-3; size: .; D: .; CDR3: CAISQSAPGSSYNEQFF; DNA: TGTGCCATCAGCCAAAGCGCCCCCGGGAGCTCCTACAATGAGCAGTTCTTC
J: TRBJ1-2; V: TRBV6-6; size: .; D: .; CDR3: CASTGGAYGYTF; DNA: TGTGCCAGCACGGGCGGAGCGTATGGCTACACCTTC
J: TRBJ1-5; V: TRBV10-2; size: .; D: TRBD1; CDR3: CASNLDRGSQPQHF; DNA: TGCGCCAGCAACTTAGACAGGGGAAGTCAGCCCCAGCATTTT
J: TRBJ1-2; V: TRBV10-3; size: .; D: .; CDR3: CAISGDWQGGGYTF; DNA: TGTGCCATCAGTGGGGATTGGCAGGGAGGTGGCTACACCTTC
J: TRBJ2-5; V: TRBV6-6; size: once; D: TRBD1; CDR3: CASSYDRGGAETQYF; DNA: TGTGCCAGCAGTTACGACAGGGGAGGAGCGGAGACCCAGTACTTC
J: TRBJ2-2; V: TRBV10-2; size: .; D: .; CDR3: CASSRDSSTGELFF; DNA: TGCGCCAGCAGTCGGGACTCTTCCACCGGGGAGCTGTTTTTT
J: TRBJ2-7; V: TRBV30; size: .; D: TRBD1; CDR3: CAWSGVAGQGIYEQYF; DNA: TGTGCCTGGAGTGGAGTGGCGGGACAGGGGATCTACGAGCAGTACTTC
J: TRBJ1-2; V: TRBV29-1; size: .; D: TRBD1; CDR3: CSVEGTERGFYGYTF; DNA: TGCAGCGTCGAAGGGACAGAACGGGGCTTCTATGGCTACACCTTC
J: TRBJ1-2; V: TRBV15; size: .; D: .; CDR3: CATSRLDPVYGYTF; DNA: TGTGCCACCAGCAGACTCGACCCAGTCTATGGCTACACCTTC
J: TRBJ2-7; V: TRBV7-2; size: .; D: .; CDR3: CASSLLWGAGAEQYF; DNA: TGTGCCAGCAGCTTATTGTGGGGAGCAGGGGCCGAGCAGTACTTC
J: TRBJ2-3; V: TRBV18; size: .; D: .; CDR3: CASSPQPTDTQYF; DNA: TGTGCCAGCTCACCACAGCCCACAGATACGCAGTATTTT
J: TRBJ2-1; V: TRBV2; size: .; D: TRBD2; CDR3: CASSVGLDNEQFF; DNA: TGTGCCAGCAGTGTAGGACTAGACAATGAGCAGTTCTTC
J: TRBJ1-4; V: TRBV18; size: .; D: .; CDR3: CASSPGTEEKLFF; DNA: TGTGCCAGCTCACCTGGGACGGAGGAAAAACTGTTTTTT
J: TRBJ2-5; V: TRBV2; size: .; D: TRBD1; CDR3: CASGGTGQETQYF; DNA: TGTGCCAGCGGTGGGACAGGGCAAGAGACCCAGTACTTC
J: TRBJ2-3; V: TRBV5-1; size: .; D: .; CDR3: CASSRPTDHREDYLSTDTQYF; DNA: TGCGCCAGCAGCCGCCCAACGGACCATCGCGAGGACTACCTTAGCACAGATACGCAGTATTTT
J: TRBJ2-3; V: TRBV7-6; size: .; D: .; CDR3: CASSLKGSGTFFSTDTQYF; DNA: TGTGCCAGCAGCTTAAAGGGGTCTGGGACATTCTTTAGCACAGATACGCAGTATTTT
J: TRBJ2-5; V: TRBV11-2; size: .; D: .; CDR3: CASSFGGTQYF; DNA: TGTGCCAGCAGCTTCGGCGGGACCCAGTACTTC
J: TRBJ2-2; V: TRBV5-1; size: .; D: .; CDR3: CASSDSPGDNGELFF; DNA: TGCGCCAGCAGCGACTCTCCAGGGGACAACGGGGAGCTGTTTTTT
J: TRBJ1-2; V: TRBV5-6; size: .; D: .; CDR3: CASSPGQTTVYGYTF; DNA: TGTGCCAGCAGCCCAGGACAGACGACTGTCTATGGCTACACCTTC
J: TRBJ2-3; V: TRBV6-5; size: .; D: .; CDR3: CASRPGETDTQYF; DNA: TGTGCCAGCAGACCAGGGGAAACAGATACGCAGTATTTT
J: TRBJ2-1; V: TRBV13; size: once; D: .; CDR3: CASSLGVLGEQFF; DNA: TGTGCCAGCAGTTTAGGGGTCCTCGGTGAGCAGTTCTTC
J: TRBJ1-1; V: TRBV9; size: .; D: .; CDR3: CASSVVPDGEAFF; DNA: TGTGCCAGCAGCGTAGTTCCTGACGGGGAAGCTTTCTTT
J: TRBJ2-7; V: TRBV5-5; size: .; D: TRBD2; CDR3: CASSRDAGGSYEQYF; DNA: TGTGCCAGCAGCCGTGATGCGGGAGGGTCCTACGAGCAGTACTTC
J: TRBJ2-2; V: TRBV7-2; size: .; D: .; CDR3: CASSRSDTGELFF; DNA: TGTGCCAGCAGCCGTAGCGACACCGGGGAGCTGTTTTTT
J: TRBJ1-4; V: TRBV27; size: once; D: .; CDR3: CASSFSTREKLFF; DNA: TGTGCCAGCAGTTTCAGCACTCGCGAAAAACTGTTTTTT
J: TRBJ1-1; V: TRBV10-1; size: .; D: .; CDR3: CASRPTGYSEAFF; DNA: TGCGCCAGCAGACCTACAGGGTACTCTGAAGCTTTCTTT
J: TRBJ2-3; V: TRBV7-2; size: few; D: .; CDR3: CASSFGADTQYF; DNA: TGTGCCAGCAGCTTCGGGGCAGATACGCAGTATTTT
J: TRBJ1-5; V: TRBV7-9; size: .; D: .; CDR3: CASSLGGVRVNQPQHF; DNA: TGTGCCAGCAGCTTAGGAGGAGTAAGGGTCAATCAGCCCCAGCATTTT
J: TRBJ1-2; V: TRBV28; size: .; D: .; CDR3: CASSLNGVYGYTF; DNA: TGTGCCAGCAGTTTGAACGGGGTCTATGGCTACACCTTC
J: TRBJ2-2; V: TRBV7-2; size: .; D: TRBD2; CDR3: CASSPSGTNTGELFF; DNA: TGTGCCAGCAGCCCTAGCGGGACTAACACCGGGGAGCTGTTTTTT
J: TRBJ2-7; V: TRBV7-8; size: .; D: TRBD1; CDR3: CASSSPGQNYEQYF; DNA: TGTGCCAGCAGCTCACCGGGACAGAACTACGAGCAGTACTTC
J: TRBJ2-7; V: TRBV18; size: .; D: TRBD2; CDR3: CASSPRPGTSGRHTYEQYF; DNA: TGTGCCAGCTCACCTCGCCCCGGGACTAGCGGGAGACATACCTACGAGCAGTACTTC
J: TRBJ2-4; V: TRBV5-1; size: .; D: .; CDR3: CASSPGDAKNIQYF; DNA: TGCGCCAGCAGCCCAGGGGACGCTAAAAACATTCAGTACTTC
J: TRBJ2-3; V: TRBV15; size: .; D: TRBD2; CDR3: CATSRETSGIADTQYF; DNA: TGTGCCACCAGCAGGGAGACTAGCGGGATCGCAGATACGCAGTATTTT
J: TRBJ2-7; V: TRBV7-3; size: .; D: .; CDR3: CASTERRRVGEQYF; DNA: TGTGCCAGCACCGAGAGGCGCAGGGTGGGCGAGCAGTACTTC